The T cell receptor (beta chain) described here comes from a study of blood T cell repertoires in COVID-19. Background on the study: Sites in the United States, Italy and Spain provided acute and convalescent COVID-19 samples.

CDR1 and CDR2 from the germline V gene are LGHDT and YNNKEL (reference sequence). V lost 5 bases to trimming and J lost 8 bases, with 13 bases between them. This CDR3 has 13 amino acids. Authors' analysis steps: Estimates of nucleated cell counts were drawn from the amplification of reference gene primers. Only in-frame clones appear in the TCRdb table, and some are missing; sequencing was by immunoSEQ multiplex PCR. Clone size and V and J calls were adopted from that table, with D and trimming inferred from the DNA. The data hold under 100,000 clones, with around 90% observed a single time. The sequence was collected from a male donor with acute or convalescent COVID-19. The sample taken for sequencing was peripheral blood. V usage is TRBV3-1 (or the pseudogene TRBV3-2) and J usage is TRBJ1-5; D might be TRBD1 (5 bases). The CDR3 region is CASSDRGMKPQHF. DNA of the CDR3: TGTGCCAGCAGCGACCGGGGGATGAAGCCCCAGCATTTT.